Each of the 26 T cell receptor beta chains below was sequenced from the same sample in a study of CXCR3-negative and CXCR3-positive naive CD8 T cells. In preparing the TRB cDNA libraries, 5' RACE with UMI labels was used. TCRdb reprocessed the 5' RACE reads, keeping one entry per CDR3 protein, no DNA. In all, the sample yields 100,000 to 150,000 distinct CDR3 sequences. These receptors' targets are unknown. Study outcomes and limitations: The TRB CDR3s that CXCR3-positive naive cells carried were more hydrophobic than those of CXCR3-negative naive cells.

Sequenced: naive CXCR3+ CD8+ T cells from blood. Stated subset: CD45RO-CCR7+CD27+CD95- naive CD8+ T cells expressing CXCR3 (TNR3+). The receptors were sampled from a human donor in good health. Some clones in this sample may be carry-over from other donors' samples.

The chain carries TRBV29-1 and TRBJ2-1; absent DNA, TCRdb's TRBD2 call cannot be checked. This CDR3 comprises 18 residues. Germline V gene sequence: CDR1 SQVTM, CDR2 ANQGSEA. The CDR3 loop reads CSVDLSPHTGGQYNEQFF.

The rearrangement joins TRBV29-1 to TRBJ2-7. This CDR3 is built from 12 residues. Per germline, CDR1 SQVTM and CDR2 ANQGSEA. The CDR3 sequence: CSVEDMSYEQYF.

This CDR3 reads CASSQEFRPSDTQYF. The chain employs TRBV4-3 and TRBJ2-3. CDR1 and CDR2 (germline): LGHNA, YSLEER. The length of the CDR3 is 15 residues.

CDR3 in amino acids: CSVEETGAGSPLHF. The chain is built from TRBV29-1 and TRBJ1-6; the D call of TRBD1 rests on TCRdb alone, since no DNA is present to check it. The CDR3 totals 14 residues. The V gene's germline CDR1 is SQVTM and CDR2 ANQGSEA.

The gene calls are TRBV5-1 and TRBJ2-4; TCRdb gives TRBD1 as the D gene, but with no DNA this cannot be confirmed. This CDR3 has 14 residues. Germline CDR1 and CDR2: SGHRS and YFSETQ. The CDR3 sequence: CASSLEQGKNIQYF.

The rearrangement uses TRBV6-5 and TRBJ2-2; there is no DNA to check the TCRdb D call of TRBD2. Germline V gives CDR1 MNHEY, CDR2 SVGAGI. The CDR3 totals 19 residues. CDR3: CASSYSGASGRAYTGELFF.

V and J are TRBV28 and TRBJ2-7; TCRdb's assignment of TRBD2 cannot be checked, as there is no DNA. Per the germline V gene, CDR1 is MDHEN and CDR2 is SYDVKM. This CDR3 region has 15 residues. The CDR3: CASSFAGGRRDEQYF.

The chain's CDR3 is CATGGAGELFF. The rearrangement joins TRBV28 to TRBJ2-2; TCRdb's assignment of TRBD2 cannot be checked, as there is no DNA. The germline V gene encodes CDR1 MDHEN and CDR2 SYDVKM. This CDR3 is built from 11 residues.

The J gene is TRBJ2-5, the V gene TRBV12-3 or TRBV12-4; absent DNA, TCRdb's TRBD2 call cannot be checked. CDR3 size: 16 residues. The CDR3 sequence: CASSFTFVGVGETQYF.

The chain has TRBV29-1 and TRBJ2-7. Germline-derived CDR1 and CDR2 are SQVTM and ANQGSEA. This CDR3 is built from 14 residues. This CDR3 is CSVAQFDPTYEQYF.

The chain is built from TRBV3-1 and TRBJ2-5; TCRdb proposes TRBD1, but this gene call is untestable without DNA. The CDR3 runs to 12 residues. CDR1 LGHDT and CDR2 YNNKEL come from the germline V gene (reference sequence). CDR3: CASSYREETQYF.

This chain joins TRBV12-3 or TRBV12-4 and TRBJ2-7; TCRdb proposes TRBD1, but this gene call is untestable without DNA. The CDR3 is 16 amino acids. CDR3: CASSHTSRSGVDEQYF.

The chain joins TRBV11-2 to TRBJ2-5; TCRdb names TRBD1, which stays unverified in the absence of DNA. Germline lookup yields CDR1 SGHAT and CDR2 FQNNGV. The CDR3 totals 14 residues. The CDR3 protein is CASSLYRGAETQYF. Full variable domain (rest looked up from reference TRBV11-2 and TRBJ2-5): EAGVAQSPRYKIIEKRQSVAFWCNPISGHATLYWYQQILGQGPKLLIQFQNNGVVDDSQLPKDRFSAERLKGVDSTLKIQPAKLEDSAVYLCASSLYRGAETQYFGPGTRLLVL.

CDR3 sequence reads: CASKFLGRGGHLSYNEQFF. The chain employs TRBV28 and TRBJ2-1; TCRdb lists TRBD2, though no DNA is available to test this call. Germline assignment: CDR1 MDHEN and CDR2 SYDVKM. The CDR3 covers 19 residues.

The chain couples TRBV29-1 to TRBJ2-7; the TCRdb call, TRBD1, lacks DNA for checking. CDR3 size: 12 residues. Germline V CDR1 and CDR2: SQVTM, ANQGSEA. The CDR3 region is CSAGQGHYEQYF.

The V and J genes are TRBV5-1 and TRBJ2-7; TCRdb proposes TRBD1, but this gene call is untestable without DNA. This CDR3 is built from 15 residues. CDR1 is SGHRS, CDR2 YFSETQ, per germline. CDR3: CASGPRAQPGDEQYF.

This rearrangement joins TRBV29-1 to TRBJ1-1. In germline, CDR1 is SQVTM, CDR2 ANQGSEA. The CDR3 extends over 13 amino acids. CDR3 sequence reads: CSAFGDGNTEAFF.

The chain joins TRBV11-2 to TRBJ2-7; absent DNA, TCRdb's TRBD1 call cannot be checked. Germline CDR1 and CDR2: SGHAT and FQNNGV. This CDR3 spans 12 amino acids. Here the CDR3 reads CASRRQGDEQYF.

The V call is TRBV7-8, the J call TRBJ2-2. Germline-derived CDR1 and CDR2 are SGHVS and FQNEAQ. CDR3 length: 16 residues. The CDR3 reads CASSLSRGSNTGELFF.

V and J are TRBV29-1 and TRBJ2-3; TCRdb calls TRBD1, which cannot be checked without DNA. This CDR3 has 12 amino acids. CDR1 is SQVTM and CDR2 is ANQGSEA in the germline V gene. CDR3 sequence reads: CSVAPGADTQYF.

This sequence joins TRBV7-6 and TRBJ2-7. Germline values: CDR1 SGHVS, CDR2 FNYEAQ. CDR3 length: 12 amino acids. CDR3 protein: CASSLDGAEQYF.

This chain uses TRBV19 with TRBJ2-1; the TCRdb D gene call, TRBD2, has no DNA to confirm it. Germline V CDR1 and CDR2: LNHDA, SQIVND (reference sequence). This CDR3 is 16 amino acids long. This CDR3 reads CASSISGLAGRNEQFF.

The chain is built from TRBV7-2 and TRBJ2-1; the D gene TCRdb calls, TRBD2, cannot be checked with no DNA. Germline V lookup: CDR1 SGHTA, CDR2 FQGNSA. The CDR3 is 17 residues long. This CDR3 reads CASSFSRGTSGSDEQFF.

The rearrangement links TRBV5-6 to TRBJ1-2; TCRdb gives TRBD1 as the D gene, but with no DNA this cannot be confirmed. This CDR3 is built from 15 residues. Germline CDR1 is SGHDT and CDR2 is YYEEEE. The CDR3 loop is CASSLIRDSPLGYTF.

The J gene is TRBJ2-5, the V gene TRBV5-6. CDR3 length: 13 residues. Per the germline V gene, CDR1 is SGHDT and CDR2 is YYEEEE. The CDR3: CASSLTGWETQYF.

J is TRBJ2-3 and V is TRBV7-9. CDR3 length: 12 residues. Germline V CDR1 and CDR2: SEHNR, FQNEAQ (reference sequence). CDR3 sequence reads: CASSSQSDTQYF.